The following is a TCR beta chain sequence with its context. This specimen belongs to a study of control samples from healthy donors and cancer patients. Germline CDR1 reads SGHDT; CDR2 reads YYEEEE. The CDR3 covers 13 residues. Trimming pared 0 bases from V and 5 bases from J, leaving 8 bases between. Sequencing used immunoSEQ multiplex PCR; TCRdb keeps in-frame clones, though not all of them. The repertoire holds 75,000 to 95,000 clones, 90% seen once, with over 3% in the top ten. This chain connects TRBV5-6 to TRBJ1-2; unclear D gene. Sequenced material: blood. The sequence came from a woman aged 18-35 years in good health. CDR3 coding DNA: TGTGCCAGCAGCTTGGGCCGGACTTATGGCTACACCTTC. The encoded protein is CASSLGRTYGYTF. Complete variable domain (other parts from reference TRBV5-6 and TRBJ1-2): DAGVTQSPTHLIKTRGQQVTLRCSPKSGHDTVSWYQQALGQGPQFIFQYYEEEERQRGNFPDRFSGHQFPNYSSELNVNALLLGDSALYLCASSLGRTYGYTFGSGTRLTVV.